Below are 21 T cell receptor beta chains sequenced from a single sample in a study of Ad26.COV2.S vaccination and SARS-CoV-2 variants (dated by TCRdb to about 2021). Receptors were amplified or captured by the immunoSEQ multiplex PCR assay. What TCRdb holds here is the immuneACCESS table cut down to in-frame rearrangements. Part of the clones is not present; checked against another copy, under half of the missing clones reflect an unresolved V gene, and the others are unexplained. This sample comprises roughly 330,000 clones, almost 90% of them detected only once. Approximately 5.8% of the sample is taken by the ten largest. The treatment or condition label of this sample denotes: approximately 18 received Ad26.COV2.S at low or high dose, single or two shots; 5 received placebo; per-sample allocation not given. For vaccine and placebo recipients, the sequenced repertoires came from samples collected on day 63 after the first injection.

Sample: peripheral blood, taken in a trial of Ad26.COV2.S vaccine versus placebo. Receptors were obtained from a person between 18 and 60 years old who received the Ad26.COV2.S COVID-19 vaccine or a placebo.

The V call is TRBV7-8, the J call TRBJ1-6; 10 bases agree with TRBD1. V lost 5 bases, J lost 10 bases, and 8 bases stayed unmatched. CDR1 SGHVS and CDR2 FQNEAQ come from the germline V gene. The CDR3 totals 15 residues. The CDR3 protein is CASSPTGTGVSPLHF. The DNA for the CDR3 is TGTGCCAGCAGCCCAACCGGGACAGGGGTCTCACCCCTCCACTTT.

In DNA form, the CDR3 reads TGTGCCGGCGGGAGACGGTACAATGAGCAGTTCTTC. Translating gives CAGGRRYNEQFF. V and J are TRBV12-3 or TRBV12-4 and TRBJ2-1; 7 bases are a match to TRBD2. CDR3 length: 12 residues. The V gene end was trimmed by 11 bases and the J gene end by 4 bases; junction bases not matched to a gene: 5.

V usage is TRBV6-5 and J usage is TRBJ2-2, with 10 bases fitting TRBD2. V gave up 8 bases and J gave up 7 bases; unmatched junction bases: 10. Germline loops: CDR1 MNHEY, CDR2 SVGAGI. This CDR3 is 15 amino acids long. The CDR3 nucleotides are TGTGCCAGCCTGGGGGCTAGCGGGAGTCACGGGGAGCTGTTTTTT. Amino acids: CASLGASGSHGELFF.

The J gene is TRBJ2-7, the V gene TRBV7-2; D is ambiguous. Per germline, CDR1 SGHTA and CDR2 FQGNSA. V was trimmed by 3 bases and J by 6 bases, leaving 15 bases between them. The CDR3 contains 14 residues. Written as DNA, the CDR3 is TGTGCCAGCAGCTTTGACACCCTTCAAGGCGAGCAGTACTTC. It translates to CASSFDTLQGEQYF.

This clone was seen more than once but under ten times. The chain is built from TRBV6-6 and TRBJ1-2, with D unclear. Germline V CDR1 and CDR2: MNHNY, SVGAGI (reference sequence). CDR3 length equals 15 residues. V was pared by 2 bases and J by 3 bases, with 13 bases between. The CDR3 here is CASSYIMGGDYGYTF. For the CDR3, the DNA is TGTGCCAGCAGTTACATTATGGGTGGCGACTATGGCTACACCTTC.

This chain connects TRBV7-9 to TRBJ2-3; D is perhaps TRBD1 (5 bases). The germline V gene encodes CDR1 SEHNR and CDR2 FQNEAQ (reference sequence). The CDR3 length is 15 residues. V lost 0 bases and J 6 bases, leaving 13 bases between the germline ends. In DNA form, the CDR3 reads TGTGCCAGCAGCTTAGCGACAGCGAAAGGGGATACGCAGTATTTT. Translated, it gives CASSLATAKGDTQYF.

This chain uses TRBV19 with TRBJ1-1; TRBD1 matches 7 bases. The CDR3 contains 15 residues. The germline V gene has CDR1 LNHDA and CDR2 SQIVND (reference sequence). V gave up 5 bases and J gave up 3 bases; unmatched junction bases: 9. CDR3 loop: CASSALAGQHTEAFF. DNA of the CDR3: TGTGCCAGTAGTGCGCTAGCGGGACAGCACACTGAAGCTTTCTTT.

The J gene is TRBJ1-2, the V gene TRBV28; D ambiguous. CDR3 length: 14 amino acids. With 3 bases removed from V and 0 bases from J, the gap between germline ends came to 8 bases. Germline CDR1 and CDR2: MDHEN and SYDVKM. The CDR3 reads CASSLDGTNYGYTF. CDR3 sequence (DNA): TGTGCCAGCAGTTTGGACGGAACTAACTATGGCTACACCTTC.

This chain links TRBV3-1 (or the pseudogene TRBV3-2) with TRBJ1-6; TRBD1 agrees at 10 bases. The CDR3 is made up of 17 amino acids. Germline trimming cut 2 bases from V and 8 bases from J; bases unmatched to any gene: 9. Looked up from germline, CDR1 is LGHDT and CDR2 is YNNKEL (reference sequence). The CDR3 is CASSQYTTGTGDSPLHF. CDR3 nucleotides: TGTGCCAGCAGCCAATATACAACCGGGACAGGGGATTCACCCCTCCACTTT.

V gene TRBV7-2 combines with J gene TRBJ2-1; TRBD2 matches at 7 bases. Germline V lookup: CDR1 SGHTA, CDR2 FQGNSA. CDR3 length: 18 amino acids. Germline trimming cut 3 bases from V and 1 base from J; bases unmatched to any gene: 12. The CDR3 coding sequence is TGTGCCAGCAGCTTGGGGCCCCGGGGAGGGTGGTCCTACAATGAGCAGTTCTTC. Translated: CASSLGPRGGWSYNEQFF.

This clone was picked up one time. The rearrangement links TRBV5-1 to TRBJ2-3; D not resolved. CDR1 and CDR2 (germline): SGHRS, YFSETQ. V shed 4 bases and J shed 0 bases, with 6 bases lying between them. CDR3 size: 13 residues. The CDR3: CASSTASTDTQYF. In DNA, the CDR3 is TGCGCCAGCAGCACCGCGAGCACAGATACGCAGTATTTT.

As concerns this clone: The same CDR3 arises from other DNA sequences in this sample as well. This chain's CDR3 is CAWSVGYEQYV. The CDR3 DNA is TGTGCCTGGAGTGTAGGCTACGAGCAGTACGTC. V and J are TRBV30 and TRBJ2-7; D is uncertain. V was pared by 0 bases and J by 3 bases, with 3 bases between. The CDR3 length is 11 residues. Per germline, CDR1 GTSNPN and CDR2 SVGIG (reference sequence).

J is TRBJ2-7 and V is TRBV27, with 9 bases that match TRBD1. The CDR3 consists of 15 residues. V shed 1 base and J 3 bases; nucleotides not matched to a gene: 4. Germline V gene data show CDR1 as MNHEY and CDR2 as SMNVEV (reference sequence). CDR3 in DNA: TGTGCCAGCAGTTTATACGGGACAGGGTTCTACGAGCAGTACTTC. Its protein is CASSLYGTGFYEQYF.

V usage is TRBV4-2 and J usage is TRBJ2-1; 7 bases agree with TRBD2. V dropped 0 bases and J dropped 2; count of bases not matched to a gene: 7. This CDR3 comprises 17 residues. Germline-derived CDR1 and CDR2 are LGHNA and YNFKEQ. The CDR3 DNA is TGTGCCAGCAGCCAAGATCCGGGCAGCGGGACCTACAATGAGCAGTTCTTC. Translation gives CASSQDPGSGTYNEQFF.

The chain recombines TRBV6-5 with TRBJ1-2, with 7 bases that match TRBD1. V dropped 2 bases and J dropped 7; count of bases not matched to a gene: 7. Germline CDR1 and CDR2: MNHEY and SVGAGI. This CDR3 has 14 residues. CDR3 loop: CASSYPGPGGGYTF. CDR3 sequence (DNA): TGTGCCAGCAGTTACCCCGGCCCAGGGGGTGGCTACACCTTC.

The chain joins TRBV5-6 to TRBJ1-1, with a tentative D call TRBD1 (5 bases). CDR1 is SGHDT and CDR2 is YYEEEE in the germline V gene. Trimming pared 1 base from V and 1 base from J, leaving 8 bases between. CDR3 length: 14 amino acids. Written as DNA, the CDR3 is TGTGCCAGCAGCTTGTTGGGGGGGAACACTGAAGCTTTCTTT. It specifies CASSLLGGNTEAFF.

The chain couples TRBV30 to TRBJ2-1; TRBD1 matches 10 bases. From germline, CDR1 is GTSNPN and CDR2 SVGIG (reference sequence). The V and J ends lost 8 bases and 6 bases, in that order; junction bases with no gene match: 7. This CDR3 spans 13 amino acids. The CDR3 region is CAGRDRGSNEQFF. The CDR3 DNA sequence: TGTGCCGGCCGGGACAGGGGTTCCAATGAGCAGTTCTTC. Supplemented by reference TRBV30 and TRBJ2-1, the full variable domain reads SQTIHQWPATLVQPVGSPLSLECTVEGTSNPNLYWYRQAAGRGLQLLFYSVGIGQISSEVPQNLSASRPQDRQFILSSKKLLLSDSGFYLCAGRDRGSNEQFFGPGTRLTVL.

J is TRBJ1-2 and V is TRBV7-2; D uncertain. CDR1 and CDR2 (germline): SGHTA, FQGNSA. The CDR3 length is 13 residues. The V and J ends lost 1 base and 4 bases respectively, with 7 bases between them. CDR3 protein: CASSLGGLYGYTF. The DNA of the CDR3 is TGTGCCAGCAGCTTAGGAGGGCTCTATGGCTACACCTTC. The full variable domain, its missing parts supplied by reference TRBV7-2 and TRBJ1-2, is GAGVSQSPSNKVTEKGKDVELRCDPISGHTALYWYRQSLGQGLEFLIYFQGNSAPDKSGLPSDRFSAERTGGSVSTLTIQRTQQEDSAVYLCASSLGGLYGYTFGSGTRLTVV.

The table lists this clone with a count of one. V gene TRBV12-3 or TRBV12-4 combines with J gene TRBJ1-1; the D is unclear. Trimming took 3 bases from V and 1 from J, leaving 6 bases between them. CDR3 size: 13 residues. Here the CDR3 DNA reads TGTGCCAGCAGTTTGAGCAGGAACACTGAAGCTTTCTTT. Translated: CASSLSRNTEAFF.

This sequence joins TRBV28 and TRBJ2-5; no reliable D call. The CDR3 contains 13 residues. CDR1 and CDR2 (germline): MDHEN, SYDVKM. The V and J ends lost 1 base and 5 bases respectively, with 8 bases between them. This chain's CDR3 is CASSLSGRETQYF. The DNA of the CDR3 is TGTGCCAGCAGTTTATCGGGTCGGGAGACCCAGTACTTC.

V is TRBV10-1 and J is TRBJ2-1; D is possibly TRBD1 or TRBD2 (6 bases each). V was cut by 8 bases and J by 4 bases, with 18 bases left in between. The CDR3 contains 15 residues. Germline V gene lookup returns CDR1 WNHNN and CDR2 SYGVQD (reference sequence). CDR3 region: CASSPTGATYNEQFF. CDR3 coding DNA: TGCGCCAGCTCCCCTACGGGGGCAACTTACAATGAGCAGTTCTTC.